A selection of T cell receptor beta chains follows, all from one sample in a study of radiation and T cells in renal cell carcinoma. The assay was immunoSEQ multiplex PCR, and TCRdb's table has in-frame clones only and misses some. The repertoire includes around 99,000 clones, approximately 80% of them detected once, and approximately 7.8% sits in the top ten. The specimen comprised blood, sampled from a patient whose treatment included radiotherapy and nephrectomy. Source of these receptors: a man aged 55 to 70 with renal cell carcinoma. CDR3s include the opening cysteine and the closing phenylalanine or tryptophan. The D gene is left open where the match is weak. For some rows the clone size is stated as once, few or many, or as a class when expanded; others skip it.

once | TRBJ1-5 | TRBV2 | 16 | - | TGTGCCAGCGCAAGATCAGGACACGGTAGCAATCAGCCCCAGCATTTT | CASARSGHGSNQPQHF
- | TRBJ1-2 | TRBV7-8 | 15 | - | TGTGCCAGCAGCCAAGGTCGTAGGCAGGGGTTCAGCTACACCTTC | CASSQGRRQGFSYTF
- | TRBJ1-1 | TRBV11-3 | 14 | - | TGTGCCAGCAGCTTTCACGGAGTGAACACTGAAGCTTTCTTT | CASSFHGVNTEAFF
- | TRBJ2-5 | TRBV28 | 14 | - | TGTGCCAGCAGTCCCCCGGTGGGCCAAGAGACCCAGTACTTC | CASSPPVGQETQYF
- | TRBJ1-5 | TRBV25-1 | 12 | - | TGTGCCAGCAGTGACGTTGGGGGGCCCCAGCATTTT | CASSDVGGPQHF
- | TRBJ1-2 | TRBV20-1 | 11 | - | TGCAGTGCTAGCCGCAGGGAGGGCTACACCTTC | CSASRREGYTF
- | TRBJ2-5 | TRBV5-1 | 13 | - | TGCGCCAGCAGTCCACAGGCGGGGGAGACCCAGTACTTC | CASSPQAGETQYF
once | TRBJ1-1 | TRBV28 | 14 | TRBD1 | TGTGCCAGCAGCCCGGGACAGCTGAACACTGAAGCTTTCTTT | CASSPGQLNTEAFF
few | TRBJ2-5 | TRBV7-6 | 14 | - | TGTGCCAGCAGCTTTGACAGTTACCAAGAGACCCAGTACTTC | CASSFDSYQETQYF
- | TRBJ2-1 | TRBV14 | 15 | TRBD2 | TGTGCCAGCAGCCAAGAGAGCGGGACCTACAATGAGCAGTTCTTC | CASSQESGTYNEQFF
- | TRBJ2-3 | TRBV25-1 | 15 | - | TGTGCCAGCAGTGACTGGAAAACTAGCACAGATACGCAGTATTTT | CASSDWKTSTDTQYF
- | TRBJ2-1 | TRBV5-1 | 16 | - | TGCGCCAGCAGCTTGGGTAGAGGGGTGGGCTACAATGAGCAGTTCTTC | CASSLGRGVGYNEQFF
- | TRBJ2-2 | TRBV27 | 15 | - | TGTGCCAGCAGTTTATCTGGCAGGGGCATCGGGGAGCTGTTTTTT | CASSLSGRGIGELFF
- | TRBJ2-3 | TRBV29-1 | 13 | TRBD2 | TGCAGCGTTGATCCTACAGCGGGGGATACGCAGTATTTT | CSVDPTAGDTQYF
few | TRBJ2-7 | TRBV19 | 12 | - | TGTGCCAGTAGTATGTTGGGATACGAGCAGTACTTC | CASSMLGYEQYF
once | TRBJ2-6 | TRBV7-9 | 17 | TRBD1 | TGTGCCAGCAGCTTAGACAGGGGGCTGGCTGGGGCCAACGTCCTGACTTTC | CASSLDRGLAGANVLTF
- | TRBJ2-1 | TRBV5-1 | 15 | TRBD1 | TGCGCCAGCAGCCTGGAACAGGGGGATTTGTTGGGGCAGTTCTTC | CASSLEQGDLLGQFF